Listed here is a single TCR beta chain. The CDR3 extends over 13 amino acids. Germline CDR1 and CDR2: MNHEY and SMNVEV (reference sequence). The V segment lost 6 bases and the J segment 5 bases; nucleotides outside the gene matches: 5. As originally analysed: Amplifying reference gene primers gave estimates of nucleated cell counts. Method: immunoSEQ multiplex PCR; TCRdb's copy keeps in-frame clones and lacks some. V, J and clone size are taken as reported in that table, and D and trimming were inferred from the DNA itself. The sample lists 220,000 or so clones, more than 70% occurring once. Researchers sorted participants into cohorts using their self-reported clinical history. This sample is drawn from a study of blood T cell repertoires in COVID-19. Background on the study: The United States, Italy and Spain supplied acute and convalescent COVID-19 samples.

This sequence was found in a woman between 45 and 65 years old who had recovered from COVID-19. The specimen was PBMCs or T cells enriched from blood (not recorded which). The chain couples TRBV27 to TRBJ2-7, with 9 bases fitting TRBD1. Written as DNA, the CDR3 is TGTGCCAGCAGCGACAGGGGGTGGAACGAGCAGTACTTC. Translated: CASSDRGWNEQYF.